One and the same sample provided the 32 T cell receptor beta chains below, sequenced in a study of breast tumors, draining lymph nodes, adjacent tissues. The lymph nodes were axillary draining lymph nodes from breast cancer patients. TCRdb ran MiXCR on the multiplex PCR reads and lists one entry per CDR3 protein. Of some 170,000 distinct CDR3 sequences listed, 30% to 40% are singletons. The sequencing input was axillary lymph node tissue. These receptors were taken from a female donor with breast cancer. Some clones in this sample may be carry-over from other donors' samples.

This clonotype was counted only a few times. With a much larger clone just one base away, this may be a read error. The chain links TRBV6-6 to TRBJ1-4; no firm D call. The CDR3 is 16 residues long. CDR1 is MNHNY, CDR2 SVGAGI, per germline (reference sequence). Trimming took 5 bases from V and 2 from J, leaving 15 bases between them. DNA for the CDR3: TGTGCCAGCAGTCTCCCCTTATGGAAGACTAATGAAAAACTGTTTTTT. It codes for CASSLPLWKTNEKLFF.

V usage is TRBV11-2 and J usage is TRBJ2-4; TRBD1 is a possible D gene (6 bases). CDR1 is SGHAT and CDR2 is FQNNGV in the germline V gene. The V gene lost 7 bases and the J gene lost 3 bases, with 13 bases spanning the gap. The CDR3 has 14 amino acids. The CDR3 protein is CASTEGVVKNIQYF. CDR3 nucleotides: TGTGCCAGCACCGAGGGGGTCGTCAAAAACATTCAGTACTTC.

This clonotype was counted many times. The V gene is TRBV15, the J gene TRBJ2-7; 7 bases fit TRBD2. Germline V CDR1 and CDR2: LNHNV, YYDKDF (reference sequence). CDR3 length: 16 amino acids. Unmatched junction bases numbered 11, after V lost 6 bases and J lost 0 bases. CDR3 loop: CATRDLGLGASYEQYF. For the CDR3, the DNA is TGTGCCACCAGGGATTTAGGACTAGGGGCCTCCTACGAGCAGTACTTC.

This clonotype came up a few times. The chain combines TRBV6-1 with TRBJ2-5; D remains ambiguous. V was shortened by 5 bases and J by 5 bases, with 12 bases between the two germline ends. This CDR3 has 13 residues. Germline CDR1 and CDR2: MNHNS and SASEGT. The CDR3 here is CASSPGWSETQYF. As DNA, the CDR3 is TGTGCCAGCAGTCCCGGGTGGTCGGAGACCCAGTACTTC.

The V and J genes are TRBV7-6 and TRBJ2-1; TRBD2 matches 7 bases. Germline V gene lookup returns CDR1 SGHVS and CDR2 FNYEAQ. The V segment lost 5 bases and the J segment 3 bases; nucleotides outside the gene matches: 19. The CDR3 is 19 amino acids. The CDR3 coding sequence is TGTGCCAGCAGCCCTAAGACTAGCATGAAGACTAGCTTCTACAATGAGCAGTTCTTC. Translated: CASSPKTSMKTSFYNEQFF.

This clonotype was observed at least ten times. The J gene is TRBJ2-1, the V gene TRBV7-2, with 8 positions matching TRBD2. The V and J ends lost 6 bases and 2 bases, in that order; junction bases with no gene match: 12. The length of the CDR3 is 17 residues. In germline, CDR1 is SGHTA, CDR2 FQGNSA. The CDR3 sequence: CASRRPGSGMTYNEQFF. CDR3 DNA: TGTGCCAGCAGAAGGCCGGGTAGCGGGATGACCTACAATGAGCAGTTCTTC. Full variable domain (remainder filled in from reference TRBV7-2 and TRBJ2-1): GAGVSQSPSNKVTEKGKDVELRCDPISGHTALYWYRQSLGQGLEFLIYFQGNSAPDKSGLPSDRFSAERTGGSVSTLTIQRTQQEDSAVYLCASRRPGSGMTYNEQFFGPGTRLTVL.

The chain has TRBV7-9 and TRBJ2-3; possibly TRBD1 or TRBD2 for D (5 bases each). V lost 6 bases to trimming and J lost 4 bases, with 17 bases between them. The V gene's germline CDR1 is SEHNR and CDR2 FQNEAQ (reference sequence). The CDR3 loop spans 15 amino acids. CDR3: CASSPEGTGADTQYF. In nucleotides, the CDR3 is TGTGCCAGCAGTCCAGAGGGGACCGGCGCAGATACGCAGTATTTT.

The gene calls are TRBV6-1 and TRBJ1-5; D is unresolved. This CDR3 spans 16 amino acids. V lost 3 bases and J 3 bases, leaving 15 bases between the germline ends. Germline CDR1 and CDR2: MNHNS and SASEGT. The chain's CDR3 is CASSEVSSLLNQPQHF. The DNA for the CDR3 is TGTGCCAGCAGTGAGGTCAGCTCCCTCCTCAATCAGCCCCAGCATTTT.

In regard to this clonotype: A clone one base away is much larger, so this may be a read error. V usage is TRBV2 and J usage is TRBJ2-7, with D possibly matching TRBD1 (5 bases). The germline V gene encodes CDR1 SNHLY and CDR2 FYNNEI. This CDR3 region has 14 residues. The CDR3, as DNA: TGTGCCAGCAGCGTAGGTGGGGCCCCCTACGAGCAGCACTTC. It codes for CASSVGGAPYEQHF.

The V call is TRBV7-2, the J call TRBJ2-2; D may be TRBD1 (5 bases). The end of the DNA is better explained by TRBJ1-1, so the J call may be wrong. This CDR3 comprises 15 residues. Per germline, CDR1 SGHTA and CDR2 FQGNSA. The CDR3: CASSFRRAPGTEAFF. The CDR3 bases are TGTGCCAGCAGCTTCCGCAGGGCCCCCGGGACTGAAGCTTTCTTT.

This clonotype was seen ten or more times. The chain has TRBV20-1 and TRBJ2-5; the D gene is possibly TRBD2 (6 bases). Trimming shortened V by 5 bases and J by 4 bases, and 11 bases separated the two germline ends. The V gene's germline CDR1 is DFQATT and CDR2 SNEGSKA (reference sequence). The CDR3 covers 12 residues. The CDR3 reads CSAHGGVETQYF. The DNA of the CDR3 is TGCAGTGCTCACGGAGGGGTAGAGACCCAGTACTTC.

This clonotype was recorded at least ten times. CDR3 sequence: CASRGSLIHEQYF. CDR3 in DNA: TGTGCCAGCAGAGGATCTTTGATCCACGAGCAGTACTTC. The V and J genes are TRBV7-9 and TRBJ2-7, with D hard to call. Germline-derived CDR1 and CDR2 are SEHNR and FQNEAQ (reference sequence). V lost 6 bases to trimming and J lost 5 bases, with 14 bases between them. This CDR3 has 13 amino acids.

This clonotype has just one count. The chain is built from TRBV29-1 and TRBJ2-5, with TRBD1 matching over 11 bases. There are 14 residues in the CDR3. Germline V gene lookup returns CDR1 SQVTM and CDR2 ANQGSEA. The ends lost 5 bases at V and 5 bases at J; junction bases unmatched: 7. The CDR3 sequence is CSVLDRGRSETQYF. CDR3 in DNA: TGCAGCGTTTTGGACAGGGGGCGTTCTGAGACCCAGTACTTC.

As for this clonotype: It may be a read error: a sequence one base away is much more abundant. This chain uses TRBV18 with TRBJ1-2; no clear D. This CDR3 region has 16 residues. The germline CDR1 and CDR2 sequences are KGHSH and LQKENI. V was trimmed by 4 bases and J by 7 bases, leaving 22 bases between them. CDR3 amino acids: CASSQRSLGEVVGYTF. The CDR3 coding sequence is TGTGCCAGCTCACAACGGAGTCTTGGGGAAGTGGTTGGCTACACCTTC.

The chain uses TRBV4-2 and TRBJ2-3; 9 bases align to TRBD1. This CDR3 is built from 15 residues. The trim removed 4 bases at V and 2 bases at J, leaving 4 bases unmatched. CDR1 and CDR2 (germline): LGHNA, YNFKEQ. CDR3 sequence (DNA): TGTGCCAGCAGCCCGGGACAGGGAGACACAGATACGCAGTATTTT. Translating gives CASSPGQGDTDTQYF.

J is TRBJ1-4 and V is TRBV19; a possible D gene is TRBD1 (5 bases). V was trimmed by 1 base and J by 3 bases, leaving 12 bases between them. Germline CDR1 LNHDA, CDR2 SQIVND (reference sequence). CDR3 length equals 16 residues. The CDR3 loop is CASSIASGAPNEKLFF. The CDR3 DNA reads TGTGCCAGTAGTATAGCTAGCGGGGCCCCTAATGAAAAACTGTTTTTT.

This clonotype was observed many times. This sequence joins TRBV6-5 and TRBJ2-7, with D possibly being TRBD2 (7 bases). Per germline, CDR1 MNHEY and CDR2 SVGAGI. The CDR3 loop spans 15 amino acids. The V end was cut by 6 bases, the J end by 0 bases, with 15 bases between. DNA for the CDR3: TGTGCCAGCAGGTTGGGGGCGGGGGTCTCCTACGAGCAGTACTTC. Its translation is CASRLGAGVSYEQYF.

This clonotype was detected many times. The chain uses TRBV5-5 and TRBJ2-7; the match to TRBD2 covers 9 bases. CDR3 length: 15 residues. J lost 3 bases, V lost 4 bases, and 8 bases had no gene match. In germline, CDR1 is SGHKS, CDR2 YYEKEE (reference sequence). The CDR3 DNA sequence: TGTGCCAGCAGCGTCAGCGGGGGGCCCGTCTACGAGCAGTACTTC. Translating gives CASSVSGGPVYEQYF.

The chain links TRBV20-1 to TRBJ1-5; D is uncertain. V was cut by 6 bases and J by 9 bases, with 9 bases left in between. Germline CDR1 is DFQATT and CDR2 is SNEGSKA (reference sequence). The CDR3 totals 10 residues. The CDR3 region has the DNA TGCAGTGCGAGGGAAGGGCCCCAGCATTTT. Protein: CSAREGPQHF.

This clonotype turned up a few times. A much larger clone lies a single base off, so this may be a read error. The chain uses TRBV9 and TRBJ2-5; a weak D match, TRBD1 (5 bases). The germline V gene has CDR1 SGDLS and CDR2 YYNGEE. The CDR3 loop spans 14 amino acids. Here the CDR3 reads CASSPQGAQETQSF. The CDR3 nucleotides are TGTGCCAGCAGCCCCCAGGGTGCCCAAGAGACCCAGTCCTTC.

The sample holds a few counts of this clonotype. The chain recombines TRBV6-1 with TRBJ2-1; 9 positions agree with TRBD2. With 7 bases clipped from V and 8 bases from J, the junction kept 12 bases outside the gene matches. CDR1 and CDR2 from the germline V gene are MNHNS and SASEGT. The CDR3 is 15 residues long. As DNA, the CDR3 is TGTGCCAGCATCCTTACTAGCGGGTTTGGGGATGAGCAGTTCTTC. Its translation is CASILTSGFGDEQFF.

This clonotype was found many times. The CDR3 reads CASSTGTSGRAYYNEQFF. As DNA, the CDR3 is TGTGCCAGTAGTACAGGGACTAGCGGGAGGGCCTACTACAATGAGCAGTTCTTC. This chain uses TRBV19 with TRBJ2-1; TRBD2 agrees at 16 bases. This CDR3 has 18 residues. V trimming: 4 bases; J trimming: 3 bases; junction bases outside the gene matches: 6. Germline V lookup: CDR1 LNHDA, CDR2 SQIVND (reference sequence).

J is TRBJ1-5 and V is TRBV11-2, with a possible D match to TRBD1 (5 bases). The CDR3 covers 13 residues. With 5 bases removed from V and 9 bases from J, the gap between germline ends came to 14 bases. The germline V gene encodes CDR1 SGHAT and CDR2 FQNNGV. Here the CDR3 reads CASSQEDGAPQHF. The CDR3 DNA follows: TGTGCCAGCAGCCAAGAGGATGGGGCGCCCCAGCATTTT.

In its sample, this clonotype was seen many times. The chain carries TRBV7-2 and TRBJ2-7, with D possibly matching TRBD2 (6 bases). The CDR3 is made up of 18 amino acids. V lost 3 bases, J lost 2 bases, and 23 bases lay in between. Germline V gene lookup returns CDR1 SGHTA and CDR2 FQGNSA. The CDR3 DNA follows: TGTGCCAGCAGCTTTAGGGTAGCGGTTTTTTCTCAGCCCTACGAGCAGTACTTC. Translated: CASSFRVAVFSQPYEQYF.

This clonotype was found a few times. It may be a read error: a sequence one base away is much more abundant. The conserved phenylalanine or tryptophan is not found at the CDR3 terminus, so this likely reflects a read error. CDR3: CASSRRENPQETQYL. CDR3 in DNA: TGTGCCAGCAGCCGCCGGGAAAACCCCCAAGAGACCCAGTACCTC. The gene calls are TRBV7-8 and TRBJ2-5, with D possibly TRBD2 on 5 matching bases. Germline V CDR1 and CDR2: SGHVS, FQNEAQ. This CDR3 comprises 15 residues. V was trimmed by 5 bases and J by 1 base, leaving 14 bases between them.

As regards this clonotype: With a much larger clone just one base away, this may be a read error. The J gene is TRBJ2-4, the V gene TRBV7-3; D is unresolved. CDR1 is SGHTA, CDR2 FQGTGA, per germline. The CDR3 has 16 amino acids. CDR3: CASSQEGATTKNIRYF. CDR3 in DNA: TGTGCCAGCAGCCAAGAAGGCGCGACGACCAAAAACATTCGGTACTTC.

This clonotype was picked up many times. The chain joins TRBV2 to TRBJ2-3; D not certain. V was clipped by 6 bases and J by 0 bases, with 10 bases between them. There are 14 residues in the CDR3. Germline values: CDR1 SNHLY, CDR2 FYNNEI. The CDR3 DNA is TGTGCCAGCAGCCGAAGGTCTAGCACAGATACGCAGTATTTT. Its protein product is CASSRRSSTDTQYF.

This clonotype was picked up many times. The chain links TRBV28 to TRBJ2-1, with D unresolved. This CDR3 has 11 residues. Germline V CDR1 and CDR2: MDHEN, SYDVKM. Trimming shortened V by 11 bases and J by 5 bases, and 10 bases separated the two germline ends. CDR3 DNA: TGTGCCTCGGCCGACGACAATGAGCAGTTCTTC. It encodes CASADDNEQFF.

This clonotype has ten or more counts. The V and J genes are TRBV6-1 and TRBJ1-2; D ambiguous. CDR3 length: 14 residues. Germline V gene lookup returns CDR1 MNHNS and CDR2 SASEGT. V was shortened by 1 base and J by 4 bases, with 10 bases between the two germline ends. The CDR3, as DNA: TGTGCCAGCAGTGAAGATTGGGGAGGCTATGGCTACACCTTC. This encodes CASSEDWGGYGYTF.

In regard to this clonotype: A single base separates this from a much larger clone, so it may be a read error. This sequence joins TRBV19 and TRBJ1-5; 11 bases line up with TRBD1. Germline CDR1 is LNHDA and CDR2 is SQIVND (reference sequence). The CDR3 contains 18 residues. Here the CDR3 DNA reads TGTGCCAGTAGTATTCCCGGACAGGGGGCATTCGGCAATCAGCCCCCGCATTTT. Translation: CASSIPGQGAFGNQPPHF.

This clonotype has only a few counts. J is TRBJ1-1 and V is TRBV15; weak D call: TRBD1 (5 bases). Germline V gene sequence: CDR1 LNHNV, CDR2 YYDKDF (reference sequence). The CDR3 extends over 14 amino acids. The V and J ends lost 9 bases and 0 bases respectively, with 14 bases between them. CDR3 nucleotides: TGTGCCACTAACAGAGAACAGGTGAACACTGAAGCTTTCTTT. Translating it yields CATNREQVNTEAFF.

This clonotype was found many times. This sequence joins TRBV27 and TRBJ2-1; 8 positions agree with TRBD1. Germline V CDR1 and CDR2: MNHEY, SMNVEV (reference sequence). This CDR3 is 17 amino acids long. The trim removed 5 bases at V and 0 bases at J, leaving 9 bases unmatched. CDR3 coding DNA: TGTGCCAGCAGTATAAGTCGGACAGGGAGCTCCTACAATGAGCAGTTCTTC. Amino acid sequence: CASSISRTGSSYNEQFF.